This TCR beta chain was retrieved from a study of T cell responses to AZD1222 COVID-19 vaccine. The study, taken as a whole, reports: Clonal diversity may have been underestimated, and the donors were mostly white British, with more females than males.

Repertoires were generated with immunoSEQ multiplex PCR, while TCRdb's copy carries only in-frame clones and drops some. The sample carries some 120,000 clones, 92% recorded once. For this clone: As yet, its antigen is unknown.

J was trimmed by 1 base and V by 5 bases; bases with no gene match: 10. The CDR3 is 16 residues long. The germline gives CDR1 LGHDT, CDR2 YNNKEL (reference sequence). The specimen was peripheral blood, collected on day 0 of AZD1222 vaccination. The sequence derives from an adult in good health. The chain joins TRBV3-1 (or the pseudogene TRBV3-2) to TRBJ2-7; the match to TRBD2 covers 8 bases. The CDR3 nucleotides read TGTGCCAGCAGCAAGTCTAGCGGGTGGGGATCCTACGAGCAGTACTTC. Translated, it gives CASSKSSGWGSYEQYF.